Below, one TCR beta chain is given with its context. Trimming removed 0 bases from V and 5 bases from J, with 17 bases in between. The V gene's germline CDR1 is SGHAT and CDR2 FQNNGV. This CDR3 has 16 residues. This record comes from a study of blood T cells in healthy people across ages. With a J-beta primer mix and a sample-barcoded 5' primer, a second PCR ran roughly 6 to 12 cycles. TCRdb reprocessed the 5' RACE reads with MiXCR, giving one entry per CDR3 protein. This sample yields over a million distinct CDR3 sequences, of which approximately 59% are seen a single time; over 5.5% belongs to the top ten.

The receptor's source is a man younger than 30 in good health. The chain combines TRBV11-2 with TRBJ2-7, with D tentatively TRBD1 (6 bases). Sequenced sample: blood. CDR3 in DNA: TGTGCCAGCAGCTTAGATCTGGGGACATCTGGGCACGAGCAGTACTTC. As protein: CASSLDLGTSGHEQYF.